Many counts were recorded for the clone carrying this T cell receptor beta chain. Its matching antigen is unknown. The data derive from a study of early T cells in non-severe SARS-CoV-2 infection. As for the study in general: It was bulk RNA from unsorted whole blood that was sequenced, and the chains were unpaired. Study-wide results and caveats: Clonotype matching in VDJdb favored anti-spike CD8 responses and did not capture private and CD4 specificities.

Looked up from germline, CDR1 is LGHNA and CDR2 is YSLEER. The CDR3 spans 16 residues. The germline V and J ends were trimmed by 0 bases and 0 bases, with 11 bases remaining between them. Individual cDNA molecules carried attached unique molecular identifiers. Each CDR3 protein is one row after TCRdb ran MiXCR on the 5' RACE reads. This sample yields roughly 38,000 distinct CDR3 sequences, of which around 6% are seen a single time; about 7.3% belongs to the top ten. Sequenced input: whole blood. The source of this sequence is an adult who was a healthcare worker with PCR-confirmed SARS-CoV-2 infection or an uninfected control (not recorded which). The chain recombines TRBV4-3 with TRBJ1-2; tentatively, D is TRBD1 (5 bases). CDR3 in DNA: TGCGCCAGCAGCCAAGATGGTCTCAGGGCTAACTATGGCTACACCTTC. It is translated as CASSQDGLRANYGYTF.